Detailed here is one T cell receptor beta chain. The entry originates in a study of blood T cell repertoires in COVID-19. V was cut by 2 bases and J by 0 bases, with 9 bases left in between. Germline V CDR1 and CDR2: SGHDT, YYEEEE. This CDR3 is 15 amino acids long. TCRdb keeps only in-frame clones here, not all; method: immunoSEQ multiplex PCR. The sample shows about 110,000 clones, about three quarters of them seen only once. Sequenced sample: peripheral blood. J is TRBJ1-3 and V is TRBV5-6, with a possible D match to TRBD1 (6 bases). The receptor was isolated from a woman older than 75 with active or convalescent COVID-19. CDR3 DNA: TGTGCCAGCAGCTTTGGACAGCTCTCTGGAAACACCATATATTTT. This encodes CASSFGQLSGNTIYF.